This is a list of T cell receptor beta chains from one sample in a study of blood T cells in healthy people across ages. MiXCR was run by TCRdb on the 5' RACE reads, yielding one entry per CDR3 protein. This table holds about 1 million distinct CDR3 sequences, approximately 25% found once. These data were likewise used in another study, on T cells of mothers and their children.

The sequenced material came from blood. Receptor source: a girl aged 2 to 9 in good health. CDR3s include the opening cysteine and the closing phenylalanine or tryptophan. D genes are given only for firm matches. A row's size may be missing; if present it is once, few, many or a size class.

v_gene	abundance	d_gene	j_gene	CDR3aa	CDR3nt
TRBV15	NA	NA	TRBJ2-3	CATSRDAEGQYF	TGTGCCACCAGCAGAGATGCAGAGGGGCAGTATTTT
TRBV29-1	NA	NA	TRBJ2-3	CSVGSSADTQYF	TGCAGCGTTGGCAGTAGTGCAGATACGCAGTATTTT
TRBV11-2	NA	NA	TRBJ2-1	CAGSGPGTDASYNEQFF	TGTGCCGGCAGCGGCCCCGGGACCGACGCCTCCTACAATGAGCAGTTCTTC
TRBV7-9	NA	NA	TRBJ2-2	CASRSNSNTGELFF	TGTGCCAGCAGAAGTAATTCGAACACCGGGGAGCTGTTTTTT
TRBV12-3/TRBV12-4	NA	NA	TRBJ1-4	CASSSHATNEKLFF	TGTGCCAGCAGTTCTCATGCAACTAATGAAAAACTGTTTTTT
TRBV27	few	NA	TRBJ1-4	CARTPGPINEKLFF	TGTGCCAGGACCCCGGGACCGATAAATGAAAAACTGTTTTTT
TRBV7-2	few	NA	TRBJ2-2	CASSLRMGGNTGELFF	TGTGCCAGCAGCTTACGAATGGGAGGGAACACCGGGGAGCTGTTTTTT
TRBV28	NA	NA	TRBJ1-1	CASNTIRNTEAFF	TGTGCCAGCAACACTATTCGGAACACTGAAGCTTTCTTT
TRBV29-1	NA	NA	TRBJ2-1	CSVWDSSYNEQFF	TGCAGCGTATGGGACTCATCCTACAATGAGCAGTTCTTC
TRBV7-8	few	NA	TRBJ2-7	CASSRPVFEQYF	TGTGCCAGCAGCAGACCGGTGTTCGAGCAGTACTTC
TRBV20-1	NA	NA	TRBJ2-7	CSARHRGSPSYEQYF	TGCAGTGCTAGACACAGAGGCTCCCCCTCCTACGAGCAGTACTTC
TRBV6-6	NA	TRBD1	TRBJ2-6	CASSRTGASGANVLTF	TGTGCCAGCAGCAGGACAGGGGCCTCTGGGGCCAACGTCCTGACTTTC
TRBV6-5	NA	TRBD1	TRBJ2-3	CASTPRQGTTDTQYF	TGTGCCAGCACACCTCGACAGGGCACCACAGATACGCAGTATTTT
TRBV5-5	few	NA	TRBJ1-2	CASTLTWGDYGYTF	TGTGCCAGCACCTTGACTTGGGGGGACTATGGCTACACCTTC
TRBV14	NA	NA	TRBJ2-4	CASSQDGGLIQNIQYF	TGTGCCAGCAGCCAAGATGGTGGGCTTATCCAAAACATTCAGTACTTC
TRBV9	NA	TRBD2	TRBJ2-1	CASSPLAGGRRNEQFF	TGTGCCAGCAGCCCACTAGCGGGGGGTAGGCGGAATGAGCAGTTCTTC
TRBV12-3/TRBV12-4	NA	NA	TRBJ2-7	CASTWDTYEQYF	TGTGCCAGCACTTGGGACACCTACGAGCAGTACTTC
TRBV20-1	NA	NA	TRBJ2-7	CSASGGVTSYEQYF	TGCAGTGCGTCGGGCGGGGTGACTTCCTACGAGCAGTACTTC
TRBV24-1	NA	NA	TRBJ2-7	CATSDLGGGEQYF	TGTGCCACCAGTGATTTGGGGGGCGGCGAGCAGTACTTC
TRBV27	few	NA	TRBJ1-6	CASSTGQYYSPLHF	TGTGCCAGCAGTACCGGACAGTACTATTCACCCCTCCACTTT
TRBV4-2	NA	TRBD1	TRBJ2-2	CASSQDPLWTGGITGELFF	TGTGCCAGCAGCCAAGATCCCCTCTGGACAGGGGGCATCACCGGGGAGCTGTTTTTT
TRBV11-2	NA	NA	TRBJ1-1	CASSLDKGVWTEAFF	TGTGCCAGCAGCTTAGATAAGGGGGTTTGGACTGAAGCTTTCTTT
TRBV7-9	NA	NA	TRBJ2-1	CASSLVVEGRQADEQFF	TGTGCCAGCAGCTTAGTGGTCGAAGGAAGACAGGCTGATGAGCAGTTCTTC
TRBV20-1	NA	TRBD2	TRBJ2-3	CSARAERGGGTDTQYF	TGCAGTGCAAGGGCAGAGCGGGGGGGCGGCACAGATACGCAGTATTTT
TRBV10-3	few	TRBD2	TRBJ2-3	CAVAFGAGGSTDTQYF	TGTGCCGTCGCCTTTGGGGCGGGGGGGAGCACAGATACGCAGTATTTT
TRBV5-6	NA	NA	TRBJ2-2	CASSLHINTGELFF	TGTGCCAGCAGCCTGCACATCAACACCGGGGAGCTGTTTTTT
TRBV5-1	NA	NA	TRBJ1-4	CASSLGTGTREKLFF	TGCGCCAGCAGCTTGGGTACCGGGACAAGGGAAAAACTGTTTTTT
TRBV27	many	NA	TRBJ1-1	CASSLSSWRPEAFF	TGTGCCAGCAGTTTATCTTCGTGGCGCCCTGAAGCTTTCTTT
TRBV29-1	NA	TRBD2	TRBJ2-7	CSVLGLHSYEQYF	TGCAGCGTGCTGGGACTACATTCCTACGAGCAGTACTTC
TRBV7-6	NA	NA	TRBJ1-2	CASSLSVTNYGYTF	TGTGCCAGCAGCTTATCTGTTACTAACTATGGCTACACCTTC
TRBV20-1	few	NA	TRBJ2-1	CSASASDNEQFF	TGCAGTGCTAGTGCGTCAGACAATGAGCAGTTCTTC
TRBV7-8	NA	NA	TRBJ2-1	CASSPYRIIVGVTDNEQFF	TGTGCCAGCAGCCCGTACCGCATAATTGTGGGAGTTACCGACAATGAGCAGTTCTTC
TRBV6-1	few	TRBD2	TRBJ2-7	CASSGGLAGTYEQYF	TGTGCCAGCAGTGGGGGACTAGCGGGGACCTACGAGCAGTACTTC
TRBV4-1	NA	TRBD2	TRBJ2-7	CPSSPGLAGGPPEQYF	TGCCCCAGCAGCCCCGGACTAGCGGGAGGACCCCCCGAGCAGTACTTC
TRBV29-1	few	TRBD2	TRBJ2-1	CSVPTLAVSNEQFF	TGCAGCGTCCCTACGCTAGCGGTTTCCAATGAGCAGTTCTTC
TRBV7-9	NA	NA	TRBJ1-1	CASSTHPGGGTEAFF	TGTGCCAGCAGCACCCACCCGGGGGGGGGCACTGAAGCTTTCTTT
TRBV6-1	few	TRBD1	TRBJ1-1	CASSEGQGLYTEAFF	TGTGCCAGCAGTGAAGGACAGGGTTTGTACACTGAAGCTTTCTTT
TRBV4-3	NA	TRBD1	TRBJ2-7	CASSQEMTGGYEQYF	TGCGCCAGCAGCCAAGAGATGACAGGGGGGTACGAGCAGTACTTC
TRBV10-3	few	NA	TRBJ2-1	CAITGLDNEQFF	TGTGCCATCACCGGACTTGACAATGAGCAGTTCTTC
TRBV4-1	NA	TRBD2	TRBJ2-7	CASSQDGSGSPYEQYF	TGCGCCAGCAGCCAAGACGGAAGCGGGAGTCCCTACGAGCAGTACTTC
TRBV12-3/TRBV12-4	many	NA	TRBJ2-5	CASSLRVAQETQYF	TGTGCCAGCAGTTTAAGGGTTGCCCAAGAGACCCAGTACTTC
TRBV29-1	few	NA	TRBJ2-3	CGVVVGDTQYF	TGCGGCGTTGTCGTAGGAGATACGCAGTATTTT
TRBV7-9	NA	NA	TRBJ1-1	CASSPGVATEAFF	TGTGCCAGCAGCCCCGGGGTGGCCACTGAAGCTTTCTTT
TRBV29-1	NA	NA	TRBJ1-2	CSGGIDTLYGYTF	TGCAGCGGCGGGATTGACACACTCTATGGCTACACCTTC
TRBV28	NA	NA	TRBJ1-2	CASNNAANYGYTF	TGTGCCAGCAACAATGCAGCTAACTATGGCTACACCTTC
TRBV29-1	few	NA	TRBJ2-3	CSVAYSDTQYF	TGCAGCGTGGCCTACTCAGATACGCAGTATTTT
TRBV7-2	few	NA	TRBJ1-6	CASSSNRDSPLHF	TGTGCCAGCAGCAGCAACAGGGATTCACCCCTCCACTTT
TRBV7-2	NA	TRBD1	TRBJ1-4	CASSPLGQGATRTNEKLFF	TGTGCCAGCAGCCCGCTAGGTCAGGGGGCAACCAGGACTAATGAAAAACTGTTTTTT
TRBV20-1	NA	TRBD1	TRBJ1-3	CSARDRDRALLDTIYF	TGCAGTGCTAGAGATCGTGACAGGGCCCTTCTGGACACCATATATTTT